This TCR beta chain was captured in a study of blood T cell repertoires in COVID-19. Study-wide context: Both acute and convalescent COVID-19 samples were obtained from the United States, Italy and Spain. The cDNA or gDNA used as material had been derived from T cells, B-cell-depleted T cells, or PBMCs.

Original data processing: The authors estimated nucleated cell counts from reference gene primer amplification. Only in-frame clones appear in the TCRdb table, and some are missing; sequencing was by immunoSEQ multiplex PCR. V, J and clone size derive from that table, while D and trimming were established from the DNA sequence. Here the sample spans under 450,000 clones, about nine tenths being singletons. Seattle cases were enrolled at active infection and followed longitudinally. CDR1 is SGHAT, CDR2 FQNNGV, per germline. The V end was cut by 3 bases, the J end by 4 bases, with 21 bases between. The CDR3 runs 17 residues.

The chain uses TRBV11-2 and TRBJ1-2; D unclear. The TCR sequence derives from a woman in her forties or fifties with COVID-19, enrolled during active disease. Sequenced: peripheral blood. In nucleotides, the CDR3 is TGTGCCAGCAGCTTCTCGTCAGACTCGTTCTTCGGCTATGGCTACACCTTC. Residues: CASSFSSDSFFGYGYTF.